The rows below give T cell receptor beta chains drawn from one sample of a study of OX40 agonist ivuxolimab in advanced cancers. Here immunoSEQ multiplex PCR was the method, and the copy in TCRdb shows in-frame clones only, minus some. The table lists over 30,000 clones, around 83% of them singletons. The specimen comprised CD4+ or CD8+ T cells sorted from blood, sampled in a trial of the OX40 agonist ivuxolimab. The receptor source for this set is an adult with an advanced solid tumor such as melanoma, head and neck, liver or kidney cancer. Both conserved end residues are part of each CDR3. A D gene is named only where the DNA matches it firmly. Size values are once, few and many counts, or a class for expanded clones, and some rows have none.

V gene	D gene	J gene	clone size	CDR3 protein	CDR3 DNA
TRBV5-1	TRBD2	TRBJ2-7	.	CASSSGTTGEQYF	TGCGCCAGCAGCAGCGGGACTACGGGCGAGCAGTACTTC
TRBV18	.	TRBJ1-1	.	CASAKQGTEAFF	TGTGCCAGCGCGAAACAGGGAACCGAAGCTTTCTTT
TRBV2	.	TRBJ1-4	.	CASSENGRENEKLFF	TGTGCCAGCAGTGAAAACGGACGGGAAAATGAAAAACTGTTTTTT
TRBV19	.	TRBJ2-4	.	CASSTKGGSIQYF	TGTGCCAGTAGTACCAAGGGGGGGAGCATTCAGTACTTC
TRBV4-2	.	TRBJ1-4	.	CASSQEWGNRGEKLFF	TGTGCCAGCAGCCAAGAGTGGGGGAATAGGGGTGAAAAACTGTTTTTT
TRBV5-6	.	TRBJ1-4	.	CASSLGWVANEKLFF	TGTGCCAGCAGCTTGGGATGGGTCGCTAATGAAAAACTGTTTTTT
TRBV4-1	.	TRBJ1-5	.	CASSQLVQHNQPQHF	TGCGCCAGCAGCCAACTCGTGCAGCACAATCAGCCCCAGCATTTT
TRBV7-2	.	TRBJ2-3	few	CASRGGFADTQYF	TGTGCCAGCAGGGGGGGCTTTGCAGATACGCAGTATTTT
TRBV30	.	TRBJ1-4	.	CAWSGSEKLFF	TGTGCCTGGAGTGGTAGTGAAAAACTGTTTTTT
TRBV4-3	TRBD2	TRBJ2-7	.	CASSQRSTSGTYEQYF	TGCGCCAGCAGCCAGAGGTCTACTAGCGGGACCTACGAGCAGTACTTC
TRBV4-3	.	TRBJ1-6	once	CASSQEPNSPLHF	TGCGCCAGCAGCCAAGAACCAAATTCACCCCTCCACTTT
TRBV19	.	TRBJ2-7	.	CASKSGGSYEQYF	TGTGCCAGTAAGTCCGGGGGATCCTACGAGCAGTACTTC
TRBV5-4	.	TRBJ1-3	.	CASSSEGSLLGNTIYF	TGTGCCAGCAGCTCGGAGGGTTCTCTCCTTGGAAACACCATATATTTT
TRBV6-5	.	TRBJ1-2	.	CASGGLHPNYGYTF	TGTGCCAGCGGGGGACTGCACCCTAACTATGGCTACACCTTC
TRBV5-1	.	TRBJ2-1	.	CASSITLDEQFF	TGCGCCAGCAGCATCACGCTGGATGAGCAGTTCTTC
TRBV5-1	.	TRBJ1-1	once	CASSYGQSEAFF	TGCGCCAGCAGCTATGGGCAAAGTGAAGCTTTCTTT
TRBV28	TRBD1	TRBJ1-5	few	CASSLRTGRGQPQHF	TGTGCCAGCAGTTTAAGGACAGGGAGAGGCCAGCCCCAGCATTTT
TRBV4-1	TRBD1	TRBJ2-1	.	CASRQGSSYNEQFF	TGCGCCAGCCGACAGGGGAGCTCCTACAATGAGCAGTTCTTC
TRBV9	.	TRBJ1-1	.	CASGPRLGSTEAFF	TGTGCCAGCGGCCCCCGCCTGGGGAGCACTGAAGCTTTCTTT
TRBV19	.	TRBJ1-1	few	CATLSPVKRTEAFF	TGTGCCACCCTGTCCCCAGTAAAGCGCACTGAAGCTTTCTTT
TRBV28	TRBD1	TRBJ1-2	.	CASSPGQGPNYGYTF	TGTGCCAGCAGCCCCGGACAGGGTCCCAACTATGGCTACACCTTC
TRBV6-6	.	TRBJ2-5	.	CASSPGLGGAETQYF	TGTGCCAGCAGTCCCGGACTGGGTGGTGCAGAGACCCAGTACTTC
TRBV27	.	TRBJ2-2	.	CASSFGGNTGELFF	TGTGCCAGCAGTTTTGGTGGGAACACCGGGGAGCTGTTTTTT
TRBV7-2	.	TRBJ2-5	.	CASSPLVETQYF	TGTGCCAGCAGCCCCCTGGTCGAGACCCAGTACTTC
TRBV10-3	.	TRBJ2-4	.	CAISPSGQVNIQYF	TGTGCCATCAGTCCCTCGGGACAAGTAAACATTCAGTACTTC
TRBV6-1	.	TRBJ1-5	few	CASVVGADQPQHF	TGTGCCAGCGTAGTCGGGGCTGATCAGCCCCAGCATTTT
TRBV11-1	TRBD1	TRBJ1-2	.	CASSFAGTGSGYTF	TGTGCCAGCAGCTTCGCCGGGACAGGGAGCGGCTACACCTTC
TRBV25-1	.	TRBJ2-7	.	CASSNGYEQYF	TGTGCCAGCAGTAATGGATACGAGCAGTACTTC
TRBV27	.	TRBJ2-3	.	CASSAWGARTDTQYF	TGTGCCAGCAGTGCCTGGGGGGCCCGAACAGATACGCAGTATTTT
TRBV12-5	.	TRBJ2-1	.	CASGLALRNEQFF	TGTGCTAGTGGTTTAGCCCTCCGCAATGAGCAGTTCTTC
TRBV18	.	TRBJ1-1	.	CASSGSGRKNTEAFF	TGTGCCAGCTCCGGATCCGGACGGAAGAACACTGAAGCTTTCTTT
TRBV5-4	.	TRBJ1-4	.	CAPRLGGPGKTVF	TGTGCCCCCAGGCTCGGGGGGCCGGGAAAAACTGTTTTT
TRBV10-3	TRBD2	TRBJ2-5	.	CAISESLAGIQETQYF	TGTGCCATCAGTGAGTCCCTAGCGGGTATACAAGAGACCCAGTACTTC
TRBV15	.	TRBJ1-2	.	CATSRGIGEMVEYTF	TGTGCCACCAGCAGGGGGATCGGGGAGATGGTGGAGTACACCTTC
TRBV4-1	TRBD1	TRBJ1-2	.	CASSRGRGTGFGYTF	TGCGCCAGCAGCCGTGGGAGGGGGACAGGGTTTGGCTACACCTTC
TRBV7-3	.	TRBJ1-1	.	CASSPGHQNTEAFF	TGTGCCAGCAGCCCGGGACACCAGAACACTGAAGCTTTCTTT
TRBV5-1	.	TRBJ1-2	.	CASSVGVGGNYGYTF	TGCGCCAGCAGCGTCGGGGTGGGGGGTAACTATGGCTACACCTTC
TRBV6-1	.	TRBJ2-7	once	CASSEGRYEQYF	TGTGCCAGCAGTGAAGGCAGATACGAGCAGTACTTC
TRBV9	TRBD1	TRBJ1-6	.	CASSAVTGTGGLHF	TGTGCCAGCAGCGCAGTAACCGGGACAGGGGGCCTCCACTTT
TRBV6-6	.	TRBJ1-5	.	CASSYSPGQPQHF	TGTGCCAGCAGTTACTCGCCGGGCCAGCCCCAGCATTTT
TRBV7-9	.	TRBJ2-7	.	CASSRGQGERQYF	TGTGCCAGCAGCCGGGGGCAGGGTGAAAGGCAGTACTTC
TRBV30	.	TRBJ1-2	.	CAWSGKDTTNYGYTF	TGTGCCTGGAGCGGGAAGGACACCACTAACTATGGCTACACCTTC
TRBV7-2	.	TRBJ2-1	once	CASSLGAGRYNEQFF	TGTGCCAGCAGCTTAGGGGCCGGACGTTACAATGAGCAGTTCTTC